Listed here are 19 T cell receptor beta chains from one sample, sequenced in a study of shared clonotypes between healthy human individuals. Libraries were prepared by immunoSEQ multiplex PCR; TCRdb keeps only in-frame clonotypes and omits some of them. The sample has 2,500,000 or so clones; 93% are singletons. Specimen: naive CD4+ T cells from PBMCs. Subset described: CD45RA+ positively selected. The receptors shown here come from a man between 18 and 29 years old in good health. Some clones in this sample may be carry-over from other donors' samples.

The chain is built from TRBV4-1 and TRBJ1-1; tentative D call: TRBD1 (5 bases). This CDR3 is built from 17 residues. Trimming stripped 3 bases from V and 1 base from J, with 18 bases between. CDR1 and CDR2 from the germline V gene are MGHRA and YSYEKL. In DNA form, the CDR3 reads TGCGCCAGCAGCCAGGGGATAGGCAAAGGGGAGAACACTGAAGCTTTCTTT. As protein: CASSQGIGKGENTEAFF.

The chain uses TRBV28 and TRBJ2-7, with 7 bases aligning to TRBD1. Germline V gives CDR1 MDHEN, CDR2 SYDVKM. The CDR3 has 15 residues. J gave up 2 bases and V 7 bases, and 11 bases lay outside the gene matches. The CDR3 DNA follows: TGTGCCAGCATCGCGAACACGGGGACAGCCTACGAGCAGTACTTC. This translates into CASIANTGTAYEQYF. Full variable domain (outside the CDR3, taken from reference TRBV28 and TRBJ2-7): DVKVTQSSRYLVKRTGEKVFLECVQDMDHENMFWYRQDPGLGLRLIYFSYDVKMKEKGDIPEGYSVSREKKERFSLILESASTNQTSMYLCASIANTGTAYEQYFGPGTRLTVT.

This clone was counted a single time. The chain couples TRBV18 to TRBJ2-1; TRBD2 might be the D (5 bases). From germline, CDR1 is KGHSH and CDR2 LQKENI. V lost 8 bases to trimming and J lost 2 bases, with 16 bases between them. This CDR3 has 15 residues. The CDR3 DNA sequence: TGTGCCAGCCCTCCTCAGCGGAGTACCTACAATGAGCAGTTCTTC. Translation gives CASPPQRSTYNEQFF. Filled out from reference TRBV18 and TRBJ2-1, the complete variable domain reads NAGVMQNPRHLVRRRGQEARLRCSPMKGHSHVYWYRQLPEEGLKFMVYLQKENIIDESGMPKERFSAEFPKEGPSILRIQQVVRGDSAAYFCASPPQRSTYNEQFFGPGTRLTVL.

In DNA form, the CDR3 reads TGTGCCAGCAGTGCCGCCGCAACTAGGAGGGAGACCCAGTACTTC. This encodes CASSAAATRRETQYF. The chain joins TRBV2 to TRBJ2-5; D is perhaps TRBD2 (5 bases). The CDR3 loop spans 15 amino acids. Trimming removed 4 bases at V and 5 bases at J, with 17 bases between. Germline V gene sequence: CDR1 SNHLY, CDR2 FYNNEI. Based on the CDR3 plus reference TRBV2 and TRBJ2-5, the full variable domain is EPEVTQTPSHQVTQMGQEVILRCVPISNHLYFYWYRQILGQKVEFLVSFYNNEISEKSEIFDDQFSVERPDGSNFTLKIRSTKLEDSAMYFCASSAAATRRETQYFGPGTRLLVL.

The J gene is TRBJ2-1, the V gene TRBV28; possibly TRBD2 for D (6 bases). V lost 6 bases, J lost 4 bases, and 16 bases lay in between. The CDR3 is 15 residues long. The germline gives CDR1 MDHEN, CDR2 SYDVKM. The CDR3 loop reads CASSPPAGTYNEQFF. The CDR3 bases are TGTGCCAGCAGCCCGCCGGCAGGGACTTACAATGAGCAGTTCTTC.

This clone was seen only once. The V call is TRBV7-6, the J call TRBJ2-5; weak D call: TRBD2 (5 bases). V dropped 1 base and J dropped 7 bases, with 7 bases sitting between them. The CDR3 contains 12 residues. Germline V CDR1 and CDR2: SGHVS, FNYEAQ. For the CDR3, the DNA is TGTGCCAGCAGCTTAGACGGAGGGACCCAGTACTTC. Residues: CASSLDGGTQYF.

The J gene is TRBJ2-1, the V gene TRBV18; TRBD2 matches 11 bases. The CDR3 consists of 14 residues. Germline CDR1 is KGHSH and CDR2 is LQKENI. V dropped 3 bases and J dropped 9; count of bases not matched to a gene: 4. The CDR3 sequence is CASSPLAGGSEQFF. The CDR3 DNA reads as TGTGCCAGCTCACCCCTAGCGGGAGGCTCTGAGCAGTTCTTC.

This clone appeared once. The chain carries TRBV7-9 and TRBJ2-5; maybe TRBD1 (5 bases). The V gene lost 1 base and the J gene lost 1 base, with 10 bases spanning the gap. Germline V gives CDR1 SEHNR, CDR2 FQNEAQ (reference sequence). The CDR3 consists of 15 residues. The CDR3 region has the DNA TGTGCCAGCAGCTTAGGACAGTTTCTCCAAGAGACCCAGTACTTC. Its protein is CASSLGQFLQETQYF. The variable domain in full, completed from reference TRBV7-9 and TRBJ2-5, reads DTGVSQNPRHKITKRGQNVTFRCDPISEHNRLYWYRQTLGQGPEFLTYFQNEAQLEKSRLLSDRFSAERPKGSFSTLEIQRTEQGDSAMYLCASSLGQFLQETQYFGPGTRLLVL.

The chain has TRBV28 and TRBJ2-7; D gene unclear. This CDR3 spans 10 amino acids. CDR1 is MDHEN, CDR2 SYDVKM, per germline. V lost 4 bases to trimming and J lost 7 bases, with 5 bases between them. CDR3 region: CASSSWEQYF. The CDR3 DNA is TGTGCCAGCAGTTCCTGGGAGCAGTACTTC.

J is TRBJ1-4 and V is TRBV29-1; 7 nucleotides match TRBD1. V trimming: 0 bases; J trimming: 7 bases; junction bases outside the gene matches: 8. Germline V gene data show CDR1 as SQVTM and CDR2 as ANQGSEA. The CDR3 has 15 amino acids. The CDR3 here is CSVEDLSGGGEKLFF. In DNA form, the CDR3 reads TGCAGCGTTGAAGATCTTTCAGGGGGTGGTGAAAAACTGTTTTTT.

This clone occurred a few times. The genes are TRBV2 and TRBJ1-4, with D unclear. The length of the CDR3 is 14 residues. V was clipped by 6 bases and J by 8 bases, with 16 bases between them. Germline V gene data show CDR1 as SNHLY and CDR2 as FYNNEI. CDR3 protein: CASSVQRVREKLFF. The DNA of the CDR3 is TGTGCCAGCAGCGTTCAGAGGGTTCGAGAAAAACTGTTTTTT.

The V call is TRBV27, the J call TRBJ1-2; TRBD1 aligns across 11 bases. This CDR3 is built from 17 residues. Germline loops: CDR1 MNHEY, CDR2 SMNVEV (reference sequence). With 4 bases clipped from V and 4 bases from J, the junction kept 11 bases outside the gene matches. CDR3 DNA: TGTGCCAGCAGTTCAGCCGGGACAGGGGGTATATTCTATGGCTACACCTTC. It specifies CASSSAGTGGIFYGYTF.

The chain links TRBV9 to TRBJ2-7; 9 bases line up with TRBD2. The germline CDR1 and CDR2 sequences are SGDLS and YYNGEE. The CDR3 extends over 16 amino acids. V shed 0 bases, J shed 2 bases, and the junction held 6 bases outside the gene matches. The CDR3 reads CASSVGLAGRTYEQYF. CDR3 sequence (DNA): TGTGCCAGCAGCGTAGGGCTAGCGGGACGAACCTACGAGCAGTACTTC.

About this clone: A junction end diverges from the germline sequence, so it may reflect a read error. The chain is built from TRBV28 and TRBJ2-5; no firm D call. The closer fit of TRBJ2-7 to the DNA end suggests the J call may be wrong. Germline CDR1 is MDHEN and CDR2 is SYDVKM. The CDR3 sequence is 12 residues long. The CDR3 DNA sequence: TGTGTCAGCAGCAGTGGCCCAAGCGAGCAGTACTTC. It encodes CVSSSGPSEQYF.

The chain links TRBV6-5 to TRBJ2-5; 9 bases match TRBD2. This CDR3 contains 15 residues. Germline CDR1 reads MNHEY; CDR2 reads SVGAGI. V gave up 5 bases and J gave up 0 bases; unmatched junction bases: 4. CDR3 amino acids: CASSNSGRYQETQYF. CDR3 in DNA: TGTGCCAGCAGTAATAGCGGGAGATACCAAGAGACCCAGTACTTC.

This clone was counted a few times. The chain couples TRBV6-4 to TRBJ2-1; 11 nucleotides align to TRBD1. Germline lookup yields CDR1 MRHNA and CDR2 SNTAGT. CDR3 length equals 15 residues. Unmatched junction bases numbered 1, after V lost 3 bases and J lost 3 bases. CDR3 in amino acids: CASSEGTGGYNEQFF. The CDR3 DNA sequence: TGTGCCAGCAGTGAAGGGACAGGGGGCTACAATGAGCAGTTCTTC.

This rearrangement joins TRBV6-1 to TRBJ2-3; the match to TRBD2 covers 11 bases. The ends lost 3 bases at V and 11 bases at J; junction bases unmatched: 13. Germline CDR1 reads MNHNS; CDR2 reads SASEGT. The CDR3 runs 16 residues. The chain's CDR3 is CASSEIGLAGGSVQYF. The CDR3 nucleotides read TGTGCCAGCAGTGAGATTGGTCTAGCGGGAGGTTCTGTGCAGTATTTT.

V gene TRBV4-1 combines with J gene TRBJ2-3; the match to TRBD2 covers 10 bases. CDR1 is MGHRA and CDR2 is YSYEKL in the germline V gene. With V trimmed by 4 bases and J by 1 base, 5 bases remained unmatched. CDR3 length equals 16 residues. The CDR3 DNA sequence: TGCGCCAGCAGCCCATCCGGGACTAGCGGCACAGATACGCAGTATTTT. Its protein is CASSPSGTSGTDTQYF.

V gene TRBV7-3 combines with J gene TRBJ1-1; TRBD1 matches at 10 bases. Germline trimming cut 4 bases from V and 8 bases from J; bases unmatched to any gene: 7. This CDR3 spans 14 amino acids. Germline V CDR1 and CDR2: SGHTA, FQGTGA. CDR3 DNA sequence: TGTGCCAGCAGCTCAGGGACAGGGGACTCAGAAGCTTTCTTT. This gives the protein CASSSGTGDSEAFF.